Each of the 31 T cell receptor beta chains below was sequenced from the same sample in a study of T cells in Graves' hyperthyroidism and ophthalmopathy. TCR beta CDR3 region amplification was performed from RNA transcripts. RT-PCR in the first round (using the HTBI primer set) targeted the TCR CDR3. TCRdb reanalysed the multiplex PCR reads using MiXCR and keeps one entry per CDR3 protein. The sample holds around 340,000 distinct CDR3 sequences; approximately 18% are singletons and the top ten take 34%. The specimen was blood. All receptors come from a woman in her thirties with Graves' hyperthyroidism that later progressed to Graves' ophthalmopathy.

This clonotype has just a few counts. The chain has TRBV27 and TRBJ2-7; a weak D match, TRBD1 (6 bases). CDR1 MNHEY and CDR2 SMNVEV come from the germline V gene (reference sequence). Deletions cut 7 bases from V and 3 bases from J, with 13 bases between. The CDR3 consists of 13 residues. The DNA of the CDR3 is TGTGCCAGCAACCCGGGACAATACTACGAGCAGTACTTC. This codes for CASNPGQYYEQYF.

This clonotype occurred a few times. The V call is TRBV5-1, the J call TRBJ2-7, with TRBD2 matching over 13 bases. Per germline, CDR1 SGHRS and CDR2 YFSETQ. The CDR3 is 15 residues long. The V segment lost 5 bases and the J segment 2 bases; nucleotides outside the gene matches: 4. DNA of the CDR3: TGCGCCAGCAGGGAGGGACTAGCGGGAACCTACGAGCAGTACTTC. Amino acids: CASREGLAGTYEQYF.

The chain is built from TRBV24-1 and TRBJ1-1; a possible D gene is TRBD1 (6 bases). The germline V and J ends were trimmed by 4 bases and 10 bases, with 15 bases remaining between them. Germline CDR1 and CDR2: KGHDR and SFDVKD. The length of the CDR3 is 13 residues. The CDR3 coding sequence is TGTGCCACCAGTGACACGACAGGACGGGGAGCTTTCTTT. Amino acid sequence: CATSDTTGRGAFF.

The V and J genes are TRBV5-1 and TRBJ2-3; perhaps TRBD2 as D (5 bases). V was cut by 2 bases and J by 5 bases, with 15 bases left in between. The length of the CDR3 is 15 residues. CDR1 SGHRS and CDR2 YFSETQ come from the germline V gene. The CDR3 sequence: CASSLHPGVGDTQYF. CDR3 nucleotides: TGCGCCAGCAGCTTACATCCCGGGGTCGGAGATACGCAGTATTTT.

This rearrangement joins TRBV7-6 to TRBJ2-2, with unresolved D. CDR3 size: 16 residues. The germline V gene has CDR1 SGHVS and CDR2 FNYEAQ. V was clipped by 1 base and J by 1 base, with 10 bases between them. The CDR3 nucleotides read TGTGCCAGCAGCTTAGGAGTGTACGGGAACACCGGGGAGCTGTTTTTT. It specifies CASSLGVYGNTGELFF.

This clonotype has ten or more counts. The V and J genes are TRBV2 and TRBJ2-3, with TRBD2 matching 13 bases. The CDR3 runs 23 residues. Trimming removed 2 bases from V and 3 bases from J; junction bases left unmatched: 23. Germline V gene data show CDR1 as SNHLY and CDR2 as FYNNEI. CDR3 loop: CASSELRGGLAGVGDVATDTQYF. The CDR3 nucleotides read TGTGCCAGCAGTGAACTGAGAGGAGGACTAGCGGGAGTGGGTGATGTAGCAACAGATACGCAGTATTTT.

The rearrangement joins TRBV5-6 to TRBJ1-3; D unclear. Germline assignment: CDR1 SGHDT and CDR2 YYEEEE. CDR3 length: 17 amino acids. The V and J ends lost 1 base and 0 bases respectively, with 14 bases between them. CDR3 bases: TGTGCCAGCAGCTTGTTAAACGGCTTCAGCTCTGGAAACACCATATATTTT. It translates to CASSLLNGFSSGNTIYF.

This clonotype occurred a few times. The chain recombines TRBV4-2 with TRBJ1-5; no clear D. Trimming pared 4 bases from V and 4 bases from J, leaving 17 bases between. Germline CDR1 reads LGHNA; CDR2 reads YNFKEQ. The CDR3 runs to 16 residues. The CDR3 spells CASSRGRTAVNQPQHF. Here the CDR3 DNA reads TGTGCCAGCAGCCGAGGACGGACGGCCGTAAATCAGCCCCAGCATTTT.

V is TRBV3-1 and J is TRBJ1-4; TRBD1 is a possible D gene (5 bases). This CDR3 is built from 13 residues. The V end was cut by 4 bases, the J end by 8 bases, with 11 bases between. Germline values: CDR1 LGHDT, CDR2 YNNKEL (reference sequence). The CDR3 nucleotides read TGTGCCAGCAGCCGTGGGGGGGTGGAAAAACTGTTTTTT. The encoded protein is CASSRGGVEKLFF.

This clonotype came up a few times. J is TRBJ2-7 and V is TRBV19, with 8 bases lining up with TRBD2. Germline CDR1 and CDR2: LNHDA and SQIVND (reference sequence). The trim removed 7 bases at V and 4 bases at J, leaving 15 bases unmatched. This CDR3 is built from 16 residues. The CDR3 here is CASTRGVAGICYEQYF. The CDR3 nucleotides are TGTGCCAGTACCCGGGGAGTAGCGGGGATATGTTACGAGCAGTACTTC.

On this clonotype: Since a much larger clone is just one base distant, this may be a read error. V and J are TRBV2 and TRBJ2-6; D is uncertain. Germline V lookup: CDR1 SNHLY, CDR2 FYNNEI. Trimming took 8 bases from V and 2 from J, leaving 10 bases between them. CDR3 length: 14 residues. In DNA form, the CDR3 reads TGTGCCAGCTCAGGTCAGACTGGGGCCAACGTCCTGACTTTC. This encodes CASSGQTGANVLTF.

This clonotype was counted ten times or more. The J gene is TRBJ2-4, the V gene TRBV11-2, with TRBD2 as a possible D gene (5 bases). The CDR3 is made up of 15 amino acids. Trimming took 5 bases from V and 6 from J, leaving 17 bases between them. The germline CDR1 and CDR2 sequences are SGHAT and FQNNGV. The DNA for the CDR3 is TGTGCCAGCAGCCAAGTGGAGGTTTCCCCAAACATTCAGTACTTC. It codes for CASSQVEVSPNIQYF.

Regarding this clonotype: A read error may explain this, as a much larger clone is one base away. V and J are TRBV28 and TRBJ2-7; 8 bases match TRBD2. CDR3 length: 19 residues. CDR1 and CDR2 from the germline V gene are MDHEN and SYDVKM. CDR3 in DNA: TGTGCCGGCAGTTTATGGCCGAAGTCGGGGGGGCTAGTCACATACGAGCAGTACTTC. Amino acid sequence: CAGSLWPKSGGLVTYEQYF.

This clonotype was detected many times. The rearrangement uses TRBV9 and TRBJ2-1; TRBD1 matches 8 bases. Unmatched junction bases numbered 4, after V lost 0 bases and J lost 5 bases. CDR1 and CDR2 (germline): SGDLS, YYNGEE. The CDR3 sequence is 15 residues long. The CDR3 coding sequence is TGTGCCAGCAGCGTAGTGACAGGGGTTGACAATGAGCAGTTCTTC. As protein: CASSVVTGVDNEQFF.

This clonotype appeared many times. Here the CDR3 reads CSDAKTKDGTLFSLYGYTF. For the CDR3, the DNA is TGCAGTGACGCGAAAACCAAGGACGGTACGCTTTTCTCGCTCTATGGCTACACCTTC. The chain links TRBV20-1 to TRBJ1-2; D is unresolved. There are 19 residues in the CDR3. Trimming took off 7 bases at V and 4 bases at J, with 34 bases between the two ends. Germline lookup yields CDR1 DFQATT and CDR2 SNEGSKA (reference sequence).

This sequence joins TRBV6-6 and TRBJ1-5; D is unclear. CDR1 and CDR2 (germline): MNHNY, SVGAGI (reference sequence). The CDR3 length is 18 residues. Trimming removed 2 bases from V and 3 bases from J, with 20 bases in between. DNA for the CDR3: TGTGCCAGCAGTTACGAAGGTGGAGGGAGTGTGGTCAATCAGCCCCAGCATTTT. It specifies CASSYEGGGSVVNQPQHF.

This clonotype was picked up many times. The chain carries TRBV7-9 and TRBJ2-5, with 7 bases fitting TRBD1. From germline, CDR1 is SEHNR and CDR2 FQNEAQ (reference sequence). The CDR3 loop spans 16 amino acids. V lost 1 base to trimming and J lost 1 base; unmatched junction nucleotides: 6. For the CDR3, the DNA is TGTGCCAGCAGCTTAGACCTCGGGACAGCCCAAGAGACCCAGTACTTC. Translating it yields CASSLDLGTAQETQYF.

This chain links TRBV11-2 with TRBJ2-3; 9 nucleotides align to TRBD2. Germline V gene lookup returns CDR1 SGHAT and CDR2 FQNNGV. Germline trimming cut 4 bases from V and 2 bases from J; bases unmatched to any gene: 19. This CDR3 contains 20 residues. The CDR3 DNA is TGTGCCAGCAGCTCAAGGCCCCAAGGCTTAGCGGGAGTGTTCACAGATACGCAGTATTTT. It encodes CASSSRPQGLAGVFTDTQYF.

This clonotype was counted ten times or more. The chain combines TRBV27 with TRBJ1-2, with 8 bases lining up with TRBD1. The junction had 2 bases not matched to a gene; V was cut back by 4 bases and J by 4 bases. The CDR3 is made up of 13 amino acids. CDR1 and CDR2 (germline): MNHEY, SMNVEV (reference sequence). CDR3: CASSYDRGYGYTF. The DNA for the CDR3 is TGTGCCAGCAGTTACGACAGGGGCTATGGCTACACCTTC.

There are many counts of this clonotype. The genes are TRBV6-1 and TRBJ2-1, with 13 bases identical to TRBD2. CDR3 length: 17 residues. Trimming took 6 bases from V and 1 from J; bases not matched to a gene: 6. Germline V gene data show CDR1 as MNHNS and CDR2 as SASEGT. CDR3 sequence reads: CASSAWTSGSSYNEQFF. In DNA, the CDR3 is TGTGCCAGCAGCGCCTGGACTAGCGGGAGTTCCTACAATGAGCAGTTCTTC.

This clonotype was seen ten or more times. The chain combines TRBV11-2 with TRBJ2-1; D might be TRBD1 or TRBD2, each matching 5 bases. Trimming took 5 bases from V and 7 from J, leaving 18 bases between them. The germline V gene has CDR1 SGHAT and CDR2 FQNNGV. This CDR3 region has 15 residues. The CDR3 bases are TGTGCCAGCAGCCGACAGCAGGCTAGCAATAATGAGCAGTTCTTC. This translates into CASSRQQASNNEQFF.

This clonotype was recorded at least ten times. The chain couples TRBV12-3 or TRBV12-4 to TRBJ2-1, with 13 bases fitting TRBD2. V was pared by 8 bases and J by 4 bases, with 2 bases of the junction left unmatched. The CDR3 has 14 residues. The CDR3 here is CASGTSGEYNEQFF. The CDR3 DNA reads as TGTGCCAGCGGGACTAGCGGGGAGTACAATGAGCAGTTCTTC.

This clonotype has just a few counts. The CDR3 reads CAWSDTGYIQYF. For the CDR3, the DNA is TGTGCCTGGAGCGATACAGGGTACATTCAGTACTTC. The V call is TRBV30, the J call TRBJ2-4; D possibly corresponds to TRBD1 (6 bases). CDR1 and CDR2 (germline): GTSNPN, SVGIG (reference sequence). The CDR3 is 12 residues long. The V end was cut by 3 bases, the J end by 8 bases, with 11 bases between.

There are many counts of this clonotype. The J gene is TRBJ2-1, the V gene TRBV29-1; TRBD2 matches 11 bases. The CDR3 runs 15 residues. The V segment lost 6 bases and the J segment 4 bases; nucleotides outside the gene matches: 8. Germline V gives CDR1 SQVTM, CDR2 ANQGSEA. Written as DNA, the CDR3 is TGCAGCGTCTCCGGGACTAGCGGAATTTACAATGAGCAGTTCTTC. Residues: CSVSGTSGIYNEQFF.

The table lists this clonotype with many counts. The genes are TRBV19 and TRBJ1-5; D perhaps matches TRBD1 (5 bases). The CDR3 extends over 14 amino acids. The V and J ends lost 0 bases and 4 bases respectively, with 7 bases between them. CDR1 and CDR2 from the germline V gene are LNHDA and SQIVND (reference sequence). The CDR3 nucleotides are TGTGCCAGTAGTATAGAGGGGCTTAATCAGCCCCAGCATTTT. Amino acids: CASSIEGLNQPQHF.

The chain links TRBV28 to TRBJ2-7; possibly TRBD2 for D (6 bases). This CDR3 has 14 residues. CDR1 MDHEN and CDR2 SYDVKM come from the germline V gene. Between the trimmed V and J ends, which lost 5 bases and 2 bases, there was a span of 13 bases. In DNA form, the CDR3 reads TGTGCCAGCAGTGGTCCGGGACTGGCCTACGAGCAGTACTTC. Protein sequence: CASSGPGLAYEQYF.

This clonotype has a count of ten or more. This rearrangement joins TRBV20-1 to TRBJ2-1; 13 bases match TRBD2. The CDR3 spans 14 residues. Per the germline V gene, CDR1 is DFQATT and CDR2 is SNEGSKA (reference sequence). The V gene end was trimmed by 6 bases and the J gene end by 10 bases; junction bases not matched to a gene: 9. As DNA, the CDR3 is TGCAGTGCCGACCCGGGACTAGCGGGACCGGAGCAGTTCTTC. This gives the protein CSADPGLAGPEQFF.

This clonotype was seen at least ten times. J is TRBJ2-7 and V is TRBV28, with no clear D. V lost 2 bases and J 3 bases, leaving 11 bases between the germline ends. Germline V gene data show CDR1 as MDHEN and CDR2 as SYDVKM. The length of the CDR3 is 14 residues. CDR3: CASSLREELYEQYF. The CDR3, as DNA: TGTGCCAGCAGTTTAAGGGAAGAGCTCTACGAGCAGTACTTC.

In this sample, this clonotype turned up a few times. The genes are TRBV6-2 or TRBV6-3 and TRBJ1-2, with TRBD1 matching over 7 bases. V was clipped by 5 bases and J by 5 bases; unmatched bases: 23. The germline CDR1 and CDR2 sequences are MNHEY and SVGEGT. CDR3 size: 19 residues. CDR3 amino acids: CASSMGLQGGNPLRYGYTF. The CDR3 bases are TGTGCCAGCAGTATGGGGCTTCAGGGGGGCAACCCCCTTAGGTATGGCTACACCTTC.

In DNA form, the CDR3 reads TGTGCCAGCAGCCAAGAGTGGGGCGGGAGCACAGATACGCAGTATTTT. This translates into CASSQEWGGSTDTQYF. V gene TRBV11-2 combines with J gene TRBJ2-3; the D gene could be TRBD1 or TRBD2 (5 bases each). V was trimmed by 5 bases and J by 0 bases, leaving 15 bases between them. Germline V gives CDR1 SGHAT, CDR2 FQNNGV. The CDR3 consists of 16 residues.

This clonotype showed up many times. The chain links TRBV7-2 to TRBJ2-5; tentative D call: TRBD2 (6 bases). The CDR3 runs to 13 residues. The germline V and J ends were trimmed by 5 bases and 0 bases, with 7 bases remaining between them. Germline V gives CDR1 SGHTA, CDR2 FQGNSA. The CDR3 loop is CASSAGHQETQYF. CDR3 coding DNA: TGTGCCAGCAGCGCGGGACACCAAGAGACCCAGTACTTC.